Shown below are 29 T cell receptor beta chains from a single sample sequenced in a study of blood T cell repertoires in COVID-19. Clones were read by immunoSEQ multiplex PCR, and TCRdb kept only the in-frame ones, dropping some. The sample shows some 300,000 clones, approximately 90% of them seen only once. Sequencing was carried out using peripheral blood. The receptors were sampled from a woman in her forties or fifties with COVID-19, enrolled during active disease.

This chain uses TRBV10-1 with TRBJ2-7, with TRBD2 matching over 8 bases. The CDR3 has 15 amino acids. Germline CDR1 and CDR2: WNHNN and SYGVQD (reference sequence). Losses at the gene ends were 3 bases for V and 3 bases for J; bases not matched to a gene: 7. The CDR3 DNA is TGCGCCAGCAGTGATCTAGCGGGCGTATACTACGAGCAGTACTTC. It is translated as CASSDLAGVYYEQYF.

CDR3 DNA sequence: TGTGCCAGCAGCCCGGGCGGGGGGAATGTCTTGGGCGAGCAGTACTTC. Translating it yields CASSPGGGNVLGEQYF. The chain carries TRBV7-2 and TRBJ2-7; 8 bases agree with TRBD2. The CDR3 sequence is 16 residues long. The germline CDR1 and CDR2 sequences are SGHTA and FQGNSA. The ends lost 5 bases at V and 6 bases at J; junction bases unmatched: 15.

The chain combines TRBV30 with TRBJ2-7; D perhaps matches TRBD1 (5 bases). Germline CDR1 is GTSNPN and CDR2 is SVGIG (reference sequence). The CDR3 contains 11 residues. Trimming took 4 bases from V and 7 from J, leaving 11 bases between them. The CDR3 spells CAWTGLREQYF. In DNA, the CDR3 is TGTGCCTGGACAGGGCTACGAGAGCAGTACTTC.

The rearrangement uses TRBV18 and TRBJ1-2; possibly TRBD1 for D (6 bases). Per germline, CDR1 KGHSH and CDR2 LQKENI. This CDR3 region has 14 residues. V lost 3 bases, J lost 8 bases, and 16 bases lay in between. The CDR3 DNA sequence: TGTGCCAGCTCACCCAACAGGGACGGTCTGGGCTACACCTTC. Its protein product is CASSPNRDGLGYTF.

The rearrangement links TRBV18 to TRBJ2-2; the match to TRBD2 covers 9 bases. Per the germline V gene, CDR1 is KGHSH and CDR2 is LQKENI. With 1 base clipped from V and 1 base from J, the junction kept 1 base outside the gene matches. The CDR3 spans 16 residues. The CDR3 DNA sequence: TGTGCCAGCTCACCACTGACTAGCGGGAACACCGGGGAGCTGTTTTTT. It codes for CASSPLTSGNTGELFF.

This chain uses TRBV7-2 with TRBJ2-1; 8 positions match TRBD2. The CDR3 is 15 amino acids. From germline, CDR1 is SGHTA and CDR2 FQGNSA. V dropped 5 bases and J dropped 4; count of bases not matched to a gene: 7. Written as DNA, the CDR3 is TGTGCCAGCAGCAAGCGGGAGTTGGGATACAATGAGCAGTTCTTC. Translating gives CASSKRELGYNEQFF.

This sequence joins TRBV5-4 and TRBJ2-7; D unclear. Looked up from germline, CDR1 is SGHNT and CDR2 is YYREEE (reference sequence). Trimming left V 2 bases short and J 3 bases short, with 15 bases between. This CDR3 spans 15 amino acids. In DNA, the CDR3 is TGTGCCAGCAGCTTTGACTCGCGGTCTATCTACGAGCAGTACTTC. Its protein product is CASSFDSRSIYEQYF. Full variable domain (outside the CDR3, taken from reference TRBV5-4 and TRBJ2-7): ETGVTQSPTHLIKTRGQQVTLRCSSQSGHNTVSWYQQALGQGPQFIFQYYREEENGRGNFPPRFSGLQFPNYSSELNVNALELDDSALYLCASSFDSRSIYEQYFGPGTRLTVT.

The gene calls are TRBV24-1 and TRBJ2-1; TRBD1 agrees at 7 bases. The CDR3 is made up of 16 amino acids. V dropped 6 bases and J dropped 8; count of bases not matched to a gene: 15. Germline V gives CDR1 KGHDR, CDR2 SFDVKD. CDR3 DNA: TGTGCCACCAGTTTAAACTCCGGGACAGCGTTCGATGAGCAGTTCTTC. Translating it yields CATSLNSGTAFDEQFF.

The chain has TRBV5-1 and TRBJ1-2; D is unresolved. This CDR3 is built from 14 residues. Germline values: CDR1 SGHRS, CDR2 YFSETQ. V was shortened by 3 bases and J by 1 base, with 10 bases between the two germline ends. The DNA for the CDR3 is TGCGCCAGCAGCTCTGACTTAATTAACTATGGCTACACCTTC. Translation gives CASSSDLINYGYTF.

This clone came up once. This chain uses TRBV27 with TRBJ1-3, with D tentatively TRBD1 (5 bases). Trimming cost V 5 bases and J 2 bases, with 13 bases left between them. Germline loops: CDR1 MNHEY, CDR2 SMNVEV (reference sequence). The CDR3 runs 15 residues. The CDR3: CASSQARVAGNTIYF. In DNA form, the CDR3 reads TGTGCCAGCAGTCAGGCCAGGGTAGCTGGAAACACCATATATTTT.

The J gene is TRBJ2-1, the V gene TRBV9; 8 bases line up with TRBD2. With 0 bases clipped from V and 3 bases from J, the junction kept 5 bases outside the gene matches. Germline assignment: CDR1 SGDLS and CDR2 YYNGEE. The CDR3 covers 16 residues. The CDR3 loop is CASSVELAAFYNEQFF. The CDR3 DNA is TGTGCCAGCAGCGTAGAACTAGCGGCATTCTACAATGAGCAGTTCTTC.

As regards this clone: The sample carries other DNA sequences with the same CDR3. The chain joins TRBV18 to TRBJ1-1; D is unresolved. CDR3 size: 14 residues. Germline values: CDR1 KGHSH, CDR2 LQKENI. V lost 3 bases to trimming and J lost 0 bases, with 8 bases between them. CDR3 coding DNA: TGTGCCAGCTCACCTGGGCTAATGAACACTGAAGCTTTCTTT. Its protein is CASSPGLMNTEAFF.

CDR3 residues: CASGRGGVEQFF. In DNA form, the CDR3 reads TGTGCCAGTGGACGGGGAGGTGTCGAGCAGTTCTTC. The chain links TRBV27 to TRBJ2-1; maybe TRBD2 (6 bases). Germline-derived CDR1 and CDR2 are MNHEY and SMNVEV (reference sequence). Trimming pared 9 bases from V and 10 bases from J, leaving 16 bases between. The CDR3 loop spans 12 amino acids.

In its sample, this clone was seen a few times. V gene TRBV7-9 combines with J gene TRBJ2-7; 9 positions agree with TRBD2. Germline V gene sequence: CDR1 SEHNR, CDR2 FQNEAQ (reference sequence). V was pared by 2 bases and J by 2 bases, with 7 bases of the junction left unmatched. This CDR3 spans 16 amino acids. The CDR3: CASSLRPSGRTYEQYF. CDR3 sequence (DNA): TGTGCCAGCAGCTTACGGCCGAGCGGGAGGACCTACGAGCAGTACTTC. Complete variable domain (other parts from reference TRBV7-9 and TRBJ2-7): DTGVSQNPRHKITKRGQNVTFRCDPISEHNRLYWYRQTLGQGPEFLTYFQNEAQLEKSRLLSDRFSAERPKGSFSTLEIQRTEQGDSAMYLCASSLRPSGRTYEQYFGPGTRLTVT.

This chain connects TRBV7-9 to TRBJ1-6; TRBD1 is a possible D gene (5 bases). Germline loops: CDR1 SEHNR, CDR2 FQNEAQ (reference sequence). V was shortened by 5 bases and J by 6 bases, with 26 bases between the two germline ends. This CDR3 is built from 19 residues. CDR3 DNA: TGTGCCAGCAGCGTAACAGACCCCAGGGTACAATGGCGTAATTCACCCCTCCACTTT. Its protein is CASSVTDPRVQWRNSPLHF.

The rearrangement joins TRBV18 to TRBJ1-1, with D unresolved. V lost 2 bases to trimming and J lost 11 bases, with 9 bases between them. The CDR3 length is 11 residues. CDR1 is KGHSH, CDR2 LQKENI, per germline. CDR3 loop: CASSPGLEAFF. The CDR3 coding sequence is TGTGCCAGCTCACCAGGTCTGGAGGCTTTCTTT. Drawing the rest from reference TRBV18 and TRBJ1-1, the complete variable domain is NAGVMQNPRHLVRRRGQEARLRCSPMKGHSHVYWYRQLPEEGLKFMVYLQKENIIDESGMPKERFSAEFPKEGPSILRIQQVVRGDSAAYFCASSPGLEAFFGQGTRLTVV.

V usage is TRBV6-5 and J usage is TRBJ2-5; TRBD1 aligns across 8 bases. The CDR3 is made up of 14 amino acids. Germline V gene data show CDR1 as MNHEY and CDR2 as SVGAGI. With V trimmed by 8 bases and J by 4 bases, 9 bases remained unmatched. The CDR3 region has the DNA TGTGCCAGCGGTCGGGACAGGATTTCAGAGACCCAGTACTTC. It codes for CASGRDRISETQYF.

In this sample, this clone turned up once. The rearrangement uses TRBV28 and TRBJ1-2, with D possibly matching TRBD1 (5 bases). The germline V and J ends were trimmed by 4 bases and 3 bases, with 9 bases remaining between them. The V gene's germline CDR1 is MDHEN and CDR2 SYDVKM. The CDR3 extends over 13 amino acids. CDR3 nucleotide sequence: TGTGCCAGCAGTTCCTCGACAGACTATGGCTACACCTTC. Its protein is CASSSSTDYGYTF.

The chain joins TRBV3-1 (or the pseudogene TRBV3-2) to TRBJ2-5, with D possibly being TRBD2 (5 bases). V lost 2 bases and J 1 base, leaving 23 bases between the germline ends. This CDR3 is 19 amino acids long. Germline V gene sequence: CDR1 LGHDT, CDR2 YNNKEL (reference sequence). The CDR3 nucleotides are TGTGCCAGCAGCCAATTTGGAGGACCTAGTCTCCCGACCCAAGAGACCCAGTACTTC. Its translation is CASSQFGGPSLPTQETQYF.

This chain joins TRBV15 and TRBJ1-4; D is uncertain. The CDR3 sequence is 11 residues long. Per germline, CDR1 LNHNV and CDR2 YYDKDF (reference sequence). Trimming took off 3 bases at V and 8 bases at J, with 4 bases between the two ends. CDR3 sequence (DNA): TGTGCCACCAGCAGCCAAGAAAAACTGTTTTTT. This gives the protein CATSSQEKLFF.

This chain uses TRBV4-3 with TRBJ2-2; TRBD1 might be the D (5 bases). Germline values: CDR1 LGHNA, CDR2 YSLEER. V lost 0 bases and J 2 bases, leaving 10 bases between the germline ends. The CDR3 runs 16 residues. The CDR3 spells CASSQDLRTNTGELFF. The CDR3 DNA reads TGCGCCAGCAGCCAAGATCTTAGGACAAACACCGGGGAGCTGTTTTTT.

Written as DNA, the CDR3 is TGTGCCAGCAGCTCAAACAGGGACTCCTACGAGCAGTACTTC. Protein product: CASSSNRDSYEQYF. This chain links TRBV11-2 with TRBJ2-7; the D gene is possibly TRBD1 (6 bases). Germline CDR1 SGHAT, CDR2 FQNNGV. This CDR3 has 14 residues. Deletions cut 4 bases from V and 0 bases from J, with 10 bases between.

DNA for the CDR3: TGTGCCAGCAGCCAAAAGTCCGGGACTATGTTCAATGAGCAGTTCTTC. This sequence encodes CASSQKSGTMFNEQFF. The chain recombines TRBV14 with TRBJ2-1; 7 bases fit TRBD2. V shed 2 bases, J shed 6 bases, and the junction held 10 bases outside the gene matches. The CDR3 is 16 amino acids. Germline V gene lookup returns CDR1 SGHDN and CDR2 FVKESK.

This rearrangement joins TRBV11-2 to TRBJ1-2; D is unclear. The CDR3 is 14 amino acids. V was pared by 0 bases and J by 1 base, with 6 bases between. Germline V gene sequence: CDR1 SGHAT, CDR2 FQNNGV. The CDR3 DNA sequence: TGTGCCAGCAGCTTAGAGGCCTTTAACTATGGCTACACCTTC. This encodes CASSLEAFNYGYTF.

J is TRBJ1-6 and V is TRBV15; a possible D gene is TRBD1 (6 bases). V was shortened by 0 bases and J by 2 bases, with 11 bases between the two germline ends. The germline gives CDR1 LNHNV, CDR2 YYDKDF (reference sequence). There are 17 residues in the CDR3. The CDR3 DNA follows: TGTGCCACCAGCAGAGACACAGGGTCGGCCTATAATTCACCCCTCCACTTT. Translated, it gives CATSRDTGSAYNSPLHF.

The rearrangement joins TRBV19 to TRBJ1-1, with a tentative D call TRBD1 (6 bases). V gave up 3 bases and J gave up 1 base, with 21 bases separating them. Germline V lookup: CDR1 LNHDA, CDR2 SQIVND (reference sequence). The length of the CDR3 is 18 residues. This CDR3 reads CASSIYNSNSRGNTEAFF. CDR3 nucleotide sequence: TGTGCCAGTAGTATCTACAACAGTAACTCCAGGGGGAACACTGAAGCTTTCTTT.

V is TRBV9 and J is TRBJ2-1, with 8 nucleotides matching TRBD1. Germline V CDR1 and CDR2: SGDLS, YYNGEE. J was trimmed by 6 bases and V by 4 bases; bases with no gene match: 12. The CDR3 is 16 amino acids. CDR3 DNA: TGTGCCAGCAGCCACAGGACAGGGACTCTTGGCAATGAGCAGTTCTTC. Translating gives CASSHRTGTLGNEQFF.

This clone was seen only a few times. The chain employs TRBV9 and TRBJ2-2; 8 bases map to TRBD2. V dropped 1 base and J dropped 4; count of bases not matched to a gene: 6. In germline, CDR1 is SGDLS, CDR2 YYNGEE. The CDR3 spans 16 residues. This chain's CDR3 is CASSVRGGRTTGELFF. The CDR3 region has the DNA TGTGCCAGCAGCGTAAGAGGCGGGAGGACCACCGGGGAGCTGTTTTTT.

The chain links TRBV7-6 to TRBJ2-7; D gene unclear. CDR3 length equals 12 residues. Germline V gene sequence: CDR1 SGHVS, CDR2 FNYEAQ. The V and J ends lost 3 bases and 6 bases respectively, with 9 bases between them. In DNA, the CDR3 is TGTGCCAGCAGCTTCCGTTCGGGCGAGCAGTACTTC. Amino acids: CASSFRSGEQYF.